This TCR beta chain was found in a study of patients and donors after allogeneic stem cell transplantation. Trimming removed 3 bases from V and 3 bases from J, with 19 bases in between. From germline, CDR1 is MNHEY and CDR2 SMNVEV (reference sequence). The CDR3 length is 17 residues. TCRdb fed the RT-PCR reads into MiXCR, producing one record per CDR3 protein. The sample lists about 400,000 distinct CDR3 sequences; roughly 16% were seen once. Sequences were obtained from blood, either unsorted or a sorted T cell fraction (not recorded which). V and J are TRBV27 and TRBJ2-3; D is possibly TRBD1 (5 bases). This sequence originates from a human donor who was either an allogeneic HSCT recipient or a stem cell or donor lymphocyte infusion donor (not recorded which). It is not recorded whose cells these are; they may come from a transplant donor. The CDR3 spells CASSLITGRVLTDTQYF. DNA of the CDR3: TGTGCCAGCAGTTTGATCACGGGCAGGGTTTTAACAGATACGCAGTATTTT.